One and the same sample provided the 23 T cell receptor beta chains below, sequenced in a study of response to subunit inactivated influenza vaccine (dated by TCRdb to between 2017 and 2018). The protocol used for the library was RT-PCR. TCRdb shows the sequencer as Illumina HiSeq 2500. TCRdb reran the public reads through fastp at Q25 and MiXCR, keeping productive beta chains. Here each entry gathers all rows of one CDR3 protein and keeps the most common genes and DNA. The sample records 150,000 to 200,000 distinct CDR3 sequences, 10% to 15% of which are singletons. The biggest ten clones account for approximately 30% of the sample. In addition, the sample was reused for a study of T cells expressing NK-cell markers. As noted in the second study: TCR beta cDNA libraries were prepared using 5'RACE template switching, which introduced a universal primer site and unique molecular identifiers.

Sample: CD8+ T cells sorted from PBMCs, taken 12 days after vaccination. Every receptor here comes from a man in his forties or fifties who received an inactivated influenza vaccine. Donor details come from another sample of the same person, matched by shared clones.

This chain links TRBV30 with TRBJ2-7; 10 bases line up with TRBD1. This CDR3 region has 15 residues. The ends lost 1 base at V and 3 bases at J; junction bases unmatched: 6. Germline-derived CDR1 and CDR2 are GTSNPN and SVGIG (reference sequence). This CDR3 reads CAWSGTGGIGYEQYF. In nucleotides, the CDR3 is TGTGCCTGGAGTGGGACAGGGGGGATCGGCTACGAGCAGTACTTC.

The genes are TRBV3-1 and TRBJ2-3; perhaps TRBD1 as D (6 bases). V was shortened by 1 base and J by 10 bases, with 18 bases between the two germline ends. Germline V gene data show CDR1 as LGHDT and CDR2 as YNNKEL (reference sequence). This CDR3 contains 15 residues. CDR3 residues: CASSQGLEGVLAQYF. The CDR3 DNA reads TGTGCCAGCAGCCAAGGGCTAGAGGGGGTACTAGCGCAGTATTTT.

The CDR3, as DNA: TGTGCCAGCAGCTCAGGGACTAGCGGGGCCTACGAGCAGTACTTC. Translated: CASSSGTSGAYEQYF. The chain employs TRBV9 and TRBJ2-7; 13 bases match TRBD2. CDR3 length: 15 residues. V was pared by 4 bases and J by 2 bases, with 3 bases of the junction left unmatched. Germline V gene data show CDR1 as SGDLS and CDR2 as YYNGEE.

This clonotype was observed a few times. The chain carries TRBV4-3 and TRBJ2-7; 11 positions agree with TRBD2. Losses at the gene ends were 3 bases for V and 11 bases for J; bases not matched to a gene: 9. The CDR3 extends over 14 amino acids. Germline V gene data show CDR1 as LGHNA and CDR2 as YSLEER. CDR3: CASSHGELAGEKYF. CDR3 bases: TGCGCCAGCAGCCATGGGGAACTAGCGGGGGAGAAGTACTTC.

This clonotype was counted only a few times. The chain employs TRBV4-3 and TRBJ2-7, with 7 bases matching TRBD2. The ends lost 9 bases at V and 2 bases at J; junction bases unmatched: 16. Germline V lookup: CDR1 LGHNA, CDR2 YSLEER. The CDR3 sequence is 16 residues long. The CDR3 sequence: CASKPGVVSGPYEQYF. CDR3 nucleotides: TGCGCCAGTAAACCCGGTGTGGTTAGCGGGCCCTACGAGCAGTACTTC.

The table lists this clonotype with many counts. This chain connects TRBV29-1 to TRBJ2-7; 8 bases are shared with TRBD2. The trim removed 0 bases at V and 2 bases at J, leaving 12 bases unmatched. Germline V gives CDR1 SQVTM, CDR2 ANQGSEA. This CDR3 has 17 amino acids. The CDR3: CSVEENVGRAGPYEQYF. The CDR3, as DNA: TGCAGCGTTGAAGAGAATGTCGGGAGGGCCGGTCCCTACGAGCAGTACTTC.

This clonotype was counted at least ten times. J is TRBJ2-7 and V is TRBV7-9; possible D gene TRBD1, 5 bases. V lost 1 base to trimming and J lost 4 bases, with 14 bases between them. From germline, CDR1 is SEHNR and CDR2 FQNEAQ (reference sequence). The CDR3 spans 15 residues. CDR3 coding DNA: TGTGCCAGCAGCTTAGATGGACCTGACAGTTACGAGCAGTACTTC. It translates to CASSLDGPDSYEQYF. The variable domain in full, with the rest retrieved from reference TRBV7-9 and TRBJ2-7, is DTGVSQNPRHKITKRGQNVTFRCDPISEHNRLYWYRQTLGQGPEFLTYFQNEAQLEKSRLLSDRFSAERPKGSFSTLEIQRTEQGDSAMYLCASSLDGPDSYEQYFGPGTRLTVT.

This clonotype was seen many times. This chain connects TRBV2 to TRBJ2-2, with D uncertain. Germline values: CDR1 SNHLY, CDR2 FYNNEI. The CDR3 extends over 12 amino acids. Trimming took 5 bases from V and 10 from J, leaving 11 bases between them. CDR3: CASSIRAMELFF. The CDR3 DNA follows: TGTGCCAGCAGTATCCGGGCTATGGAGCTGTTTTTT.

This clonotype was observed a few times. The rearrangement uses TRBV7-2 and TRBJ2-1; TRBD2 matches at 9 bases. CDR3 size: 18 residues. V lost 0 bases, J lost 6 bases, and 12 bases stayed unmatched. The germline V gene encodes CDR1 SGHTA and CDR2 FQGNSA. CDR3 sequence (DNA): TGTGCCAGCAGCTTAGCGCGGGTCGAGCGGGAGGCGGTCAATGAGCAGTTCTTC. As protein: CASSLARVEREAVNEQFF.

This clonotype was seen more than once but under ten times. The CDR3 nucleotides are TGTGCCAGCAGCCAAGATCTAATTATAGCGGGAGTGAATGAGCAGTTCTTC. Translation gives CASSQDLIIAGVNEQFF. J is TRBJ2-1 and V is TRBV3-1; 9 nucleotides match TRBD2. The germline CDR1 and CDR2 sequences are LGHDT and YNNKEL (reference sequence). Trimming removed 0 bases from V and 7 bases from J; junction bases left unmatched: 10. This CDR3 comprises 17 residues.

V is TRBV4-1 and J is TRBJ2-1; D not certain. Per germline, CDR1 MGHRA and CDR2 YSYEKL. The CDR3 has 13 residues. V lost 0 bases and J 7 bases, leaving 7 bases between the germline ends. In DNA, the CDR3 is TGCGCCAGCAGCCAAGATCCGATAAATGAGCAGTTCTTC. Translation: CASSQDPINEQFF.

This clonotype was seen at least ten times. The genes are TRBV29-1 and TRBJ2-2, with D unclear. The CDR3 is 11 amino acids. The germline CDR1 and CDR2 sequences are SQVTM and ANQGSEA. The V end lost 4 bases, the J end lost 6 bases, and 6 bases lay between the germline ends. CDR3 coding DNA: TGCAGCGTTGGTAGGCCCGGGGAGCTGTTTTTT. Encoded protein: CSVGRPGELFF.

This chain connects TRBV27 to TRBJ1-1; 8 bases line up with TRBD1. Germline V gene data show CDR1 as MNHEY and CDR2 as SMNVEV (reference sequence). CDR3 length: 15 amino acids. V shed 0 bases and J 5 bases; nucleotides not matched to a gene: 5. As DNA, the CDR3 is TGTGCCAGCAGTTTATCGGGGACAGGCGCTACTGAAGCTTTCTTT. This sequence encodes CASSLSGTGATEAFF.

This sequence joins TRBV28 and TRBJ1-2; TRBD1 agrees at 7 bases. V shed 4 bases and J 4 bases; nucleotides not matched to a gene: 12. The length of the CDR3 is 16 residues. Per the germline V gene, CDR1 is MDHEN and CDR2 is SYDVKM. CDR3 sequence: CASSSPRRGRIYGYTF. As DNA, the CDR3 is TGTGCCAGCAGTTCCCCCCGCAGGGGGAGGATCTATGGCTACACCTTC.

The chain combines TRBV5-6 with TRBJ2-2; D gene ambiguous. Germline CDR1 is SGHDT and CDR2 is YYEEEE. Trimming left V 0 bases short and J 3 bases short, with 6 bases between. The CDR3 runs to 14 residues. CDR3 DNA sequence: TGTGCCAGCAGCTTGGCCGGCCACACCGGGGAGCTGTTTTTT. This encodes CASSLAGHTGELFF.

The chain joins TRBV6-1 to TRBJ1-2; D perhaps matches TRBD1 (6 bases). This CDR3 is 13 amino acids long. CDR1 and CDR2 from the germline V gene are MNHNS and SASEGT. V was clipped by 6 bases and J by 9 bases, with 17 bases between them. CDR3 nucleotide sequence: TGTGCCAGCAGGGGGGCGGACGCTCAAAGCTACACCTTC. Translation: CASRGADAQSYTF.

This clonotype was seen at least ten times. V and J are TRBV6-5 and TRBJ2-3, with unresolved D. The germline CDR1 and CDR2 sequences are MNHEY and SVGAGI. The CDR3 consists of 14 residues. V lost 0 bases and J lost 7, with 11 bases in between. The CDR3 loop is CASSYSIGWNTQYF. The DNA of the CDR3 is TGTGCCAGCAGTTACTCGATCGGATGGAATACGCAGTATTTT.

This clonotype was seen ten or more times. V is TRBV9 and J is TRBJ2-1; 8 bases are a match to TRBD2. This CDR3 region has 17 residues. Losses at the gene ends were 0 bases for V and 0 bases for J; bases not matched to a gene: 5. CDR1 and CDR2 from the germline V gene are SGDLS and YYNGEE. The CDR3 spells CASSVGRSGSSYNEQFF. CDR3 in DNA: TGTGCCAGCAGCGTAGGTAGGAGCGGGAGCTCCTACAATGAGCAGTTCTTC.

This clonotype was counted ten times or more. J is TRBJ2-7 and V is TRBV5-6; D is undetermined. The CDR3 has 15 residues. The ends were cut back, 2 bases at V and 1 base at J, with 13 bases in the middle. Germline lookup yields CDR1 SGHDT and CDR2 YYEEEE. The chain's CDR3 is CASSFSSLGSYEQYF. Here the CDR3 DNA reads TGTGCCAGCAGCTTTTCGTCCTTGGGATCCTACGAGCAGTACTTC.

The V gene is TRBV4-2, the J gene TRBJ1-1, with no clear D. Deletions cut 10 bases from V and 8 bases from J, with 20 bases between. The CDR3 loop spans 13 amino acids. Per germline, CDR1 LGHNA and CDR2 YNFKEQ. CDR3 bases: TGTGCCATGAGCCCCCGGCGGCTCAGCGAAGCTTTCTTT. It specifies CAMSPRRLSEAFF.

The chain is built from TRBV6-5 and TRBJ1-6; D is ambiguous. Trimming removed 0 bases at V and 7 bases at J, with 16 bases between. The CDR3 covers 17 residues. Per the germline V gene, CDR1 is MNHEY and CDR2 is SVGAGI. The CDR3 region is CASSYSIVGRRNSPLHF. The CDR3 DNA reads as TGTGCCAGCAGTTACTCGATTGTAGGGAGAAGGAATTCACCCCTCCACTTT.

This clonotype was seen a handful of times. CDR3 bases: TGTGCCAGCAAGGACAGTTACGAGCAGTACTTC. Protein sequence: CASKDSYEQYF. The rearrangement links TRBV27 to TRBJ2-7, with a weak D call TRBD1 (6 bases). This CDR3 is built from 11 residues. V lost 7 bases and J 4 bases, leaving 8 bases between the germline ends. The germline gives CDR1 MNHEY, CDR2 SMNVEV (reference sequence).

This clonotype has only a few counts. This chain connects TRBV7-9 to TRBJ2-7, with TRBD1 matching over 8 bases. There are 15 residues in the CDR3. The V gene end was trimmed by 2 bases and the J gene end by 0 bases; junction bases not matched to a gene: 3. Germline CDR1 is SEHNR and CDR2 is FQNEAQ (reference sequence). The CDR3 is CASSLRTGSSYEQYF. As DNA, the CDR3 is TGTGCCAGCAGCTTAAGGACAGGGAGCTCCTACGAGCAGTACTTC.